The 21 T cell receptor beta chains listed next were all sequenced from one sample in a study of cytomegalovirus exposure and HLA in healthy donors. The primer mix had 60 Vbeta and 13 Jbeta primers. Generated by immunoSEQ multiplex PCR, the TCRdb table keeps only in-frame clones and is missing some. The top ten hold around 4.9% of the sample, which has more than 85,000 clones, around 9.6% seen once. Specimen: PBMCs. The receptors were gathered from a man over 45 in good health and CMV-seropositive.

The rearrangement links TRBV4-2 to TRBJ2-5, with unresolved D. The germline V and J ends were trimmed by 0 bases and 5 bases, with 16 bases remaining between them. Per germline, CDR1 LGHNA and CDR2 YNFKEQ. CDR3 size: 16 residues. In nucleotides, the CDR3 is TGTGCCAGCAGCCAAGAAAACCTCAACCGCGCGGAGACCCAGTACTTC. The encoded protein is CASSQENLNRAETQYF.

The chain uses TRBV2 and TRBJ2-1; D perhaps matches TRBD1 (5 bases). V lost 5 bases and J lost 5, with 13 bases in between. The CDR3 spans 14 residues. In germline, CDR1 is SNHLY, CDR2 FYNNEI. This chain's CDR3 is CASSFTGDNNEQFF. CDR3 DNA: TGTGCCAGCAGTTTCACAGGAGATAACAATGAGCAGTTCTTC.

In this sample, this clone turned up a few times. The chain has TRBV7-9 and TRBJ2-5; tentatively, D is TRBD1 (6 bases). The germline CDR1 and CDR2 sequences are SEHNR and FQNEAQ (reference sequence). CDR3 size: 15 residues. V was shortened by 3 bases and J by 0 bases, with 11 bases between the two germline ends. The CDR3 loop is CASSLTGSYQETQYF. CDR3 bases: TGTGCCAGCAGCTTGACAGGATCGTACCAAGAGACCCAGTACTTC.

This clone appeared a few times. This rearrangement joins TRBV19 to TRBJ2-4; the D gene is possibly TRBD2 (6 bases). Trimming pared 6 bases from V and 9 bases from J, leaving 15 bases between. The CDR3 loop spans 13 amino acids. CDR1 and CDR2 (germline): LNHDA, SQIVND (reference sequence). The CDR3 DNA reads TGTGCCAGTAGCCTGGAGGGCTGGGCCATTCAGTACTTC. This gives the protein CASSLEGWAIQYF.

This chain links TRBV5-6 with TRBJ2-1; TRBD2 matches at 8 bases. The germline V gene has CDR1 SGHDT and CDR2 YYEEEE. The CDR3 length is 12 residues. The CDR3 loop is CASGSSYNEQFF. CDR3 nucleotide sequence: TGTGCGAGCGGGAGCTCCTACAATGAGCAGTTCTTC.

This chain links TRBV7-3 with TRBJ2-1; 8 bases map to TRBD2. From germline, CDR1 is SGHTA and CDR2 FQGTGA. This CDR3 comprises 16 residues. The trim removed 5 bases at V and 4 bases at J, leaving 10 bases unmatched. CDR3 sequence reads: CASSPIAGSAYNEQFF. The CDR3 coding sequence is TGTGCCAGCAGCCCCATAGCGGGAAGCGCTTACAATGAGCAGTTCTTC.

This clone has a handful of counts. The CDR3 sequence: CSVRGQGLSTGELFF. CDR3 nucleotide sequence: TGCAGCGTGAGGGGACAGGGATTGAGCACCGGGGAGCTGTTTTTT. The V gene is TRBV29-1, the J gene TRBJ2-2; the match to TRBD1 covers 9 bases. The CDR3 spans 15 residues. V shed 6 bases and J 4 bases; nucleotides not matched to a gene: 9. Germline CDR1 reads SQVTM; CDR2 reads ANQGSEA.

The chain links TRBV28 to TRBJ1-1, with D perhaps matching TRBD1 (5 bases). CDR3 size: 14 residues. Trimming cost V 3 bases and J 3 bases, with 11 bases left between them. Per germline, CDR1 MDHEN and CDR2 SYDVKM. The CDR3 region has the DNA TGTGCCAGCAGTTTGGTCAGGGAGGACACTGAAGCTTTCTTT. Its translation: CASSLVREDTEAFF. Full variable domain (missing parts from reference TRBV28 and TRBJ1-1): DVKVTQSSRYLVKRTGEKVFLECVQDMDHENMFWYRQDPGLGLRLIYFSYDVKMKEKGDIPEGYSVSREKKERFSLILESASTNQTSMYLCASSLVREDTEAFFGQGTRLTVV.

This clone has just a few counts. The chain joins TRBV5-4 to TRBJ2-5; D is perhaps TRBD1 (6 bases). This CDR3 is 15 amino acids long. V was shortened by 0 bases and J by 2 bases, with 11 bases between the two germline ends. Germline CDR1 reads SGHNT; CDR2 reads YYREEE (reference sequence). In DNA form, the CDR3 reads TGTGCCAGCAGCTTGGTACCGACAGGACAAGAGACCCAGTACTTC. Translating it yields CASSLVPTGQETQYF.

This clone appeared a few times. CDR3 coding DNA: TGTGCCAGCAGCGTCGGACAGTTTACGAATGAGCAGTTCTTC. It codes for CASSVGQFTNEQFF. This chain joins TRBV9 and TRBJ2-1, with D possibly TRBD1 on 6 matching bases. The CDR3 is 14 amino acids. The V gene lost 2 bases and the J gene lost 7 bases, with 13 bases spanning the gap. Germline V gene data show CDR1 as SGDLS and CDR2 as YYNGEE.

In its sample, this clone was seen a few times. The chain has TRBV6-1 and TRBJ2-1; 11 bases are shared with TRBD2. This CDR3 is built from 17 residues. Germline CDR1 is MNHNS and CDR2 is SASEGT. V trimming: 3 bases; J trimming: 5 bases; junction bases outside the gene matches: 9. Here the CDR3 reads CASSEILTSGTHNEQFF. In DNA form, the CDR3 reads TGTGCCAGCAGTGAGATATTGACTAGCGGGACCCACAATGAGCAGTTCTTC.

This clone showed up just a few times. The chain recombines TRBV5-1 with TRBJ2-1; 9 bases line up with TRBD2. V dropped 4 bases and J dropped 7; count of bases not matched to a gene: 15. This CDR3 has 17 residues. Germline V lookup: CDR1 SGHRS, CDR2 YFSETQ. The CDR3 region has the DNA TGCGCCAGCAGCGCGCCCGTTGGTAGCGGGGGCTTTAATGAGCAGTTCTTC. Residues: CASSAPVGSGGFNEQFF.

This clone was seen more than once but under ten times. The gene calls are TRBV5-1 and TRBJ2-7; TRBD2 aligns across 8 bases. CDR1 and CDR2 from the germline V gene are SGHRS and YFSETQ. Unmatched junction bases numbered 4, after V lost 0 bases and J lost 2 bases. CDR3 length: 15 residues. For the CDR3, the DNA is TGCGCCAGCAGCTTGGCTGGCGGGAGGCCCTACGAGCAGTACTTC. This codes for CASSLAGGRPYEQYF.

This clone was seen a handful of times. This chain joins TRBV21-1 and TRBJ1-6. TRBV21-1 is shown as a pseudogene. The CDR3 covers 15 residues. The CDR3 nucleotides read TGTGCCAGCAGCACGAGGGTTCTTGGGGTTTCACCCCTCCACTTT. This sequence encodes CASSTRVLGVSPLHF.

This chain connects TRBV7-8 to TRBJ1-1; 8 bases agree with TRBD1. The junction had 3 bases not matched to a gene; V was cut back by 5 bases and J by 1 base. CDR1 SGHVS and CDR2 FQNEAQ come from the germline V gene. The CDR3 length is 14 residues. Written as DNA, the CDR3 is TGTGCCAGCAGCCGCGGGACAGGGAACACTGAAGCTTTCTTT. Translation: CASSRGTGNTEAFF.

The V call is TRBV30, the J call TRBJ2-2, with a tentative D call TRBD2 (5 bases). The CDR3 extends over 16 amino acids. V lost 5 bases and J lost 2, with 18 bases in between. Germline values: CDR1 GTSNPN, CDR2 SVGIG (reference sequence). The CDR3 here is CAWHRGSSGNTGELFF. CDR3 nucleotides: TGTGCCTGGCACAGAGGGTCCAGCGGAAACACCGGGGAGCTGTTTTTT.

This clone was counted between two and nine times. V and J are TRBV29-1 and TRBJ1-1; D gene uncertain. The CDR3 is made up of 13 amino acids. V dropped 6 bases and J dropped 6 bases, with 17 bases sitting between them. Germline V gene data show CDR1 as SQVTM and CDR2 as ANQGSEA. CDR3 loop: CSVKGVRSAEAFF. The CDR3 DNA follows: TGCAGCGTGAAGGGAGTGCGGAGCGCTGAAGCTTTCTTT.

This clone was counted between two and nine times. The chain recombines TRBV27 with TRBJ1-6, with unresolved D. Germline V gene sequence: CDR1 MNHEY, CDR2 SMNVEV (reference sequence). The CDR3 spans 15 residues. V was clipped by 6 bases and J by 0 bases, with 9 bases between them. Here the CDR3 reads CASRLQSSYNSPLHF. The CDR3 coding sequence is TGTGCCAGCAGGCTACAGAGCTCCTATAATTCACCCCTCCACTTT.

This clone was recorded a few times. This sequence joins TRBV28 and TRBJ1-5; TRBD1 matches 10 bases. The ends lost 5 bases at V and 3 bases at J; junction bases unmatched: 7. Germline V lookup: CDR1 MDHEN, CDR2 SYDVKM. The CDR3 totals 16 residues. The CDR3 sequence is CASSQTTGGVNQPQHF. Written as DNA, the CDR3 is TGTGCCAGCAGTCAAACGACAGGGGGCGTCAATCAGCCCCAGCATTTT.

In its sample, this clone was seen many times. CDR3 in amino acids: CASSRVGGRQFF. CDR3 coding DNA: TGTGCCAGCAGCCGCGTAGGGGGTCGACAGTTCTTC. V gene TRBV6-4 combines with J gene TRBJ2-1; D perhaps matches TRBD1 (6 bases). CDR1 is MRHNA and CDR2 is SNTAGT in the germline V gene. The germline V and J ends were trimmed by 6 bases and 13 bases, with 16 bases remaining between them. The CDR3 consists of 12 residues.

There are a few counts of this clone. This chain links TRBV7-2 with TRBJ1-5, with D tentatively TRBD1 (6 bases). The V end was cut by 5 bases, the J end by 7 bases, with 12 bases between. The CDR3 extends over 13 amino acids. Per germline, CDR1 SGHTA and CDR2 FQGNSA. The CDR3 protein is CASSNRVGQPQHF. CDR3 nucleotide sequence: TGTGCCAGCAGCAACAGGGTAGGGCAGCCCCAGCATTTT.